The 11 T cell receptor beta chains given below trace back to one sample, sequenced in a study of cytomegalovirus exposure and HLA in healthy donors. Sequencing used immunoSEQ multiplex PCR; TCRdb keeps in-frame clones, though not all of them. Of approximately 97,000 clones listed, approximately 94% were seen once; the top ten hold roughly 0.9%. The sequenced sample was PBMCs. These TCRs come from a woman in her late teens or twenties in good health and CMV-seronegative.

The chain recombines TRBV29-1 with TRBJ2-7; possibly TRBD1 for D (6 bases). The V gene's germline CDR1 is SQVTM and CDR2 ANQGSEA. Trimming pared 4 bases from V and 0 bases from J, leaving 10 bases between. The CDR3 has 13 amino acids. The CDR3 nucleotides read TGCAGCGTTGCCGGACAGAGCTCCTACGAGCAGTACTTC. It encodes CSVAGQSSYEQYF.

This chain uses TRBV6-6 with TRBJ1-2; D remains unclear. V was cut by 2 bases and J by 6 bases, with 16 bases left in between. This CDR3 comprises 15 residues. Germline assignment: CDR1 MNHNY and CDR2 SVGAGI (reference sequence). CDR3 loop: CASSYGIGGTDGYTF. DNA of the CDR3: TGTGCCAGCAGTTACGGTATCGGCGGAACGGATGGCTACACCTTC.

The chain has TRBV18 and TRBJ1-6, with 9 bases identical to TRBD1. V lost 5 bases, J lost 14 bases, and 13 bases stayed unmatched. The CDR3 spans 15 residues. Looked up from germline, CDR1 is KGHSH and CDR2 is LQKENI. DNA for the CDR3: TGTGCCAGCTCAGCTCCTTCGGCCGGGACAGGGTCCCTCCACTTT. Translated: CASSAPSAGTGSLHF.

The chain has TRBV27 and TRBJ2-7; 7 bases are shared with TRBD1. Trimming took 6 bases from V and 3 from J; bases not matched to a gene: 8. Per germline, CDR1 MNHEY and CDR2 SMNVEV (reference sequence). The CDR3 is 14 amino acids. This CDR3 reads CASSMTGLRYEQYF. The CDR3 nucleotides are TGTGCCAGCAGCATGACAGGGCTTCGCTACGAGCAGTACTTC.

The V and J genes are TRBV2 and TRBJ1-2; tentatively, D is TRBD1 (6 bases). The V end was cut by 5 bases, the J end by 8 bases, with 21 bases between. CDR3 length: 15 residues. Germline V lookup: CDR1 SNHLY, CDR2 FYNNEI. The CDR3 nucleotides are TGTGCCAGCAGTCTTTACTCACAGGGAGCGGAGGGCTACACCTTC. It codes for CASSLYSQGAEGYTF.

This clone came up a few times. The chain employs TRBV7-2 and TRBJ2-7; 9 nucleotides match TRBD2. J lost 1 base, V lost 1 base, and 5 bases had no gene match. The V gene's germline CDR1 is SGHTA and CDR2 FQGNSA. The CDR3 sequence is 16 residues long. Here the CDR3 DNA reads TGTGCCAGCAGCTTAGGGATTAGCGGGAGTTCCTACGAGCAGTACTTC. Its translation: CASSLGISGSSYEQYF.

J is TRBJ2-1 and V is TRBV27, with 7 bases lining up with TRBD2. The V gene's germline CDR1 is MNHEY and CDR2 SMNVEV (reference sequence). The trim removed 6 bases at V and 2 bases at J, leaving 7 bases unmatched. This CDR3 is built from 15 residues. As DNA, the CDR3 is TGTGCCAGCAGGCCAAGCGGGACTACCTACAATGAGCAGTTCTTC. Translating gives CASRPSGTTYNEQFF.

The chain couples TRBV7-2 to TRBJ2-5; D gene ambiguous. Trimming removed 0 bases at V and 3 bases at J, with 8 bases between. The CDR3 extends over 14 amino acids. The germline CDR1 and CDR2 sequences are SGHTA and FQGNSA. This chain's CDR3 is CASSLAVGKETQYF. DNA of the CDR3: TGTGCCAGCAGCTTAGCTGTGGGCAAAGAGACCCAGTACTTC.

The rearrangement joins TRBV11-3 to TRBJ2-3, with D perhaps TRBD1 (7 bases). Germline CDR1 SGHNT, CDR2 YENEEA. This CDR3 comprises 14 residues. The ends were cut back, 3 bases at V and 1 base at J, with 8 bases in the middle. Here the CDR3 reads CASSFRGGTDTQYF. CDR3 nucleotide sequence: TGTGCCAGCAGCTTCAGGGGGGGCACAGATACGCAGTATTTT. Combining the CDR3 with reference TRBV11-3 and TRBJ2-3 gives the whole variable domain EAGVVQSPRYKIIEKKQPVAFWCNPISGHNTLYWYLQNLGQGPELLIRYENEEAVDDSQLPKDRFSAERLKGVDSTLKIQPAELGDSAVYLCASSFRGGTDTQYFGPGTRLTVL.

The gene calls are TRBV27 and TRBJ2-7; 7 bases fit TRBD2. The CDR3 has 16 amino acids. Germline V CDR1 and CDR2: MNHEY, SMNVEV (reference sequence). V gave up 5 bases and J gave up 4 bases; unmatched junction bases: 14. The CDR3 bases are TGTGCCAGCAGTCCGTATCGGGCGGGAGTTCAATACGAGCAGTACTTC. This codes for CASSPYRAGVQYEQYF.

The rearrangement uses TRBV2 and TRBJ2-3; perhaps TRBD1 as D (5 bases). This CDR3 contains 14 residues. The V gene's germline CDR1 is SNHLY and CDR2 FYNNEI. V was pared by 7 bases and J by 4 bases, with 15 bases between. The chain's CDR3 is CASMGRVASDTQYF. The CDR3, as DNA: TGTGCCAGCATGGGCAGGGTAGCTTCAGATACGCAGTATTTT.